A single sample is the source of the 27 T cell receptor beta chains below, sequenced in a study of blood T cell repertoires in COVID-19. Here immunoSEQ multiplex PCR was the method, and the copy in TCRdb shows in-frame clones only, minus some. Among about 92,000 clones listed, approximately 90% were seen once. The material sequenced was peripheral blood. The receptors originated from a woman aged 60-70 years with COVID-19, enrolled during active disease.

CDR3 amino acids: CASSVRLAGGGNEQFF. In DNA form, the CDR3 reads TGCGCCAGCAGCGTACGACTAGCGGGGGGCGGCAATGAGCAGTTCTTC. V and J are TRBV4-3 and TRBJ2-1; 13 nucleotides agree with TRBD2. Per germline, CDR1 LGHNA and CDR2 YSLEER. After removal of 5 bases from V and 6 bases from J, the junction contained 7 bases not matched to a gene. The CDR3 runs to 16 residues.

The chain joins TRBV3-1 (or the pseudogene TRBV3-2) to TRBJ1-5, with TRBD1 matching over 10 bases. Germline V gene sequence: CDR1 LGHDT, CDR2 YNNKEL (reference sequence). This CDR3 comprises 15 residues. V was pared by 4 bases and J by 9 bases, with 9 bases of the junction left unmatched. The CDR3 is CASSLSTGGYGPQHF. The CDR3 coding sequence is TGTGCCAGCAGCCTGTCGACAGGGGGCTACGGGCCCCAGCATTTT.

The rearrangement joins TRBV9 to TRBJ2-2; D is undetermined. Germline V gives CDR1 SGDLS, CDR2 YYNGEE. The CDR3 consists of 15 residues. Deletions cut 0 bases from V and 2 bases from J, with 8 bases between. The CDR3 is CASSVGGLNTGELFF. CDR3 DNA: TGTGCCAGCAGCGTAGGAGGCCTCAACACCGGGGAGCTGTTTTTT.

The rearrangement joins TRBV14 to TRBJ2-7, with D unresolved. V gave up 0 bases and J gave up 2 bases, with 14 bases separating them. The CDR3 consists of 16 residues. Looked up from germline, CDR1 is SGHDN and CDR2 is FVKESK. Here the CDR3 reads CASSQDRRPTTYEQYF. The CDR3 nucleotides read TGTGCCAGCAGCCAAGATCGGAGACCCACAACCTACGAGCAGTACTTC. Using reference TRBV14 and TRBJ2-7 for the parts outside the CDR3, the full variable domain is EAGVTQFPSHSVIEKGQTVTLRCDPISGHDNLYWYRRVMGKEIKFLLHFVKESKQDESGMPNNRFLAERTGGTYSTLKVQPAELEDSGVYFCASSQDRRPTTYEQYFGPGTRLTVT.

The V gene is TRBV10-3, the J gene TRBJ2-6, with TRBD1 matching 7 bases. J was trimmed by 2 bases and V by 1 base; bases with no gene match: 8. Germline CDR1 is ENHRY and CDR2 is SYGVKD. The CDR3 has 18 amino acids. In DNA form, the CDR3 reads TGTGCCATCAGTGAGTGGGGAACAGGGGCCACTGGGGCCAACGTCCTGACTTTC. Amino acid sequence: CAISEWGTGATGANVLTF.

The CDR3, as DNA: TGTGCCAGCAGCTTGTCCAGCAGGGTTCACTATGGCTACACCTTC. Its protein product is CASSLSSRVHYGYTF. The chain recombines TRBV5-6 with TRBJ1-2, with D perhaps TRBD1 (5 bases). Germline V gives CDR1 SGHDT, CDR2 YYEEEE. Trimming left V 1 base short and J 3 bases short, with 13 bases between. This CDR3 comprises 15 residues.

The J gene is TRBJ1-1, the V gene TRBV7-6, with D unresolved. CDR3 length: 15 residues. The V gene lost 0 bases and the J gene lost 6 bases, with 14 bases spanning the gap. Germline loops: CDR1 SGHVS, CDR2 FNYEAQ. CDR3 in amino acids: CASSLAADGKSEAFF. CDR3 bases: TGTGCCAGCAGCTTAGCGGCGGATGGAAAGTCTGAAGCTTTCTTT.

V gene TRBV11-2 combines with J gene TRBJ2-7; weak D call: TRBD1 (5 bases). Deletions cut 5 bases from V and 2 bases from J, with 10 bases between. CDR1 is SGHAT and CDR2 is FQNNGV in the germline V gene. This CDR3 region has 13 residues. CDR3 bases: TGTGCCAGCAGCCCAGGACATACCTACGAGCAGTACTTC. This translates into CASSPGHTYEQYF.

The rearrangement joins TRBV2 to TRBJ1-5, with D possibly TRBD1 on 6 matching bases. Trimming cost V 7 bases and J 3 bases, with 10 bases left between them. This CDR3 comprises 13 residues. Germline V gene sequence: CDR1 SNHLY, CDR2 FYNNEI. CDR3 loop: CASKGDFNQPQHF. In nucleotides, the CDR3 is TGTGCCAGCAAGGGGGATTTCAATCAGCCCCAGCATTTT.

This sequence joins TRBV6-5 and TRBJ2-5, with D perhaps matching TRBD1 (7 bases). This CDR3 is built from 14 residues. Trimming left V 2 bases short and J 4 bases short, with 11 bases between. CDR1 is MNHEY, CDR2 SVGAGI, per germline. The CDR3 DNA reads as TGTGCCAGCAGTTACGCGGAGGGGGCAGAGACCCAGTACTTC. It is translated as CASSYAEGAETQYF.

The chain carries TRBV12-3 or TRBV12-4 and TRBJ2-5; D remains unclear. V was trimmed by 6 bases and J by 7 bases, leaving 12 bases between them. The CDR3 is made up of 12 amino acids. This CDR3 is CASSPSLGTQYF. The CDR3 nucleotides are TGTGCCAGCAGCCCATCACTTGGGACCCAGTACTTC.

This clone appeared a few times. V gene TRBV5-1 combines with J gene TRBJ1-6; D is unresolved. The CDR3 totals 13 residues. The germline V gene encodes CDR1 SGHRS and CDR2 YFSETQ. V was clipped by 4 bases and J by 4 bases, with 6 bases between them. This CDR3 is CASSTGYNSPLHF. CDR3 in DNA: TGCGCCAGCAGCACGGGGTATAATTCACCCCTCCACTTT.

There are a few counts of this clone. J is TRBJ2-7 and V is TRBV28; 8 bases line up with TRBD1. Per the germline V gene, CDR1 is MDHEN and CDR2 is SYDVKM. The CDR3 totals 13 residues. The ends lost 4 bases at V and 6 bases at J; junction bases unmatched: 5. CDR3 residues: CASSSPGQGEQYF. In DNA form, the CDR3 reads TGTGCCAGCAGTTCCCCCGGACAGGGCGAGCAGTACTTC.

Only a few counts were recorded for this clone. The chain carries TRBV23-1 and TRBJ1-2; the D is unclear. TRBV23-1 carries the ORF label, with uncertain function. Trimming took 2 bases from V and 6 from J, leaving 16 bases between them. The CDR3 is 15 amino acids. CDR3 region: CASSQRLMGRDGYTF. CDR3 nucleotides: TGCGCCAGCAGTCAACGTCTTATGGGGAGGGATGGCTACACCTTC.

The chain uses TRBV4-3 and TRBJ2-7, with 12 bases matching TRBD2. Trimming cost V 2 bases and J 4 bases; bases outside gene matches: 6. CDR3 size: 16 residues. Germline CDR1 LGHNA, CDR2 YSLEER. DNA for the CDR3: TGCGCCAGCAGCCAAACAGGGACTAGCGGGTCGTACGAGCAGTACTTC. Translation: CASSQTGTSGSYEQYF.

This clone was seen a single time. The chain recombines TRBV10-2 with TRBJ1-4; 7 bases fit TRBD1. V was clipped by 2 bases and J by 4 bases; unmatched bases: 4. The germline gives CDR1 WSHSY, CDR2 SAAADI. The CDR3 covers 15 residues. CDR3 sequence reads: CASSETGTVNEKLFF. The CDR3 DNA is TGCGCCAGCAGTGAGACCGGGACAGTTAATGAAAAACTGTTTTTT.

The chain joins TRBV6-5 to TRBJ1-2, with TRBD1 as a possible D gene (5 bases). The ends were cut back, 2 bases at V and 4 bases at J, with 14 bases in the middle. Germline V gene lookup returns CDR1 MNHEY and CDR2 SVGAGI. The CDR3 contains 15 residues. The CDR3 protein is CASSYRVTGRYGYTF. The CDR3 DNA sequence: TGTGCCAGCAGTTACCGCGTCACAGGCCGCTATGGCTACACCTTC.

The V call is TRBV6-1, the J call TRBJ1-6; D call uncertain. The V gene's germline CDR1 is MNHNS and CDR2 SASEGT. The V end was cut by 1 base, the J end by 2 bases, with 6 bases between. This CDR3 spans 15 amino acids. The CDR3 loop reads CASSEGPAYNSPLHF. DNA of the CDR3: TGTGCCAGCAGTGAAGGGCCAGCCTATAATTCACCCCTCCACTTT.

This clone was seen only once. The genes are TRBV9 and TRBJ2-5, with 8 bases that match TRBD1. The CDR3 length is 15 residues. V was clipped by 0 bases and J by 1 base; unmatched bases: 2. CDR1 and CDR2 (germline): SGDLS, YYNGEE. CDR3 loop: CASSVGDRTQETQYF. Written as DNA, the CDR3 is TGTGCCAGCAGCGTAGGGGACAGGACCCAAGAGACCCAGTACTTC. The full variable domain, rest sourced from reference TRBV9 and TRBJ2-5, is DSGVTQTPKHLITATGQRVTLRCSPRSGDLSVYWYQQSLDQGLQFLIQYYNGEERAKGNILERFSAQQFPDLHSELNLSSLELGDSALYFCASSVGDRTQETQYFGPGTRLLVL.

Only one count was recorded for this clone. The CDR3 DNA sequence: TGTGCCAGCAGCTTAGCGGTTGCGGGCTCTGGAAACACCATATATTTT. It yields the protein CASSLAVAGSGNTIYF. The chain uses TRBV7-9 and TRBJ1-3; D call uncertain. Trimming took 0 bases from V and 0 from J, leaving 9 bases between them. There are 16 residues in the CDR3. CDR1 and CDR2 from the germline V gene are SEHNR and FQNEAQ (reference sequence). Complete variable domain (other parts from reference TRBV7-9 and TRBJ1-3): DTGVSQNPRHKITKRGQNVTFRCDPISEHNRLYWYRQTLGQGPEFLTYFQNEAQLEKSRLLSDRFSAERPKGSFSTLEIQRTEQGDSAMYLCASSLAVAGSGNTIYFGEGSWLTVV.

The chain is built from TRBV7-2 and TRBJ1-2, with D perhaps matching TRBD1 (6 bases). Trimming took 5 bases from V and 5 from J, leaving 18 bases between them. This CDR3 contains 15 residues. The germline V gene has CDR1 SGHTA and CDR2 FQGNSA. The CDR3: CASSPWTVTSYGYTF. The CDR3 bases are TGTGCCAGCAGCCCGTGGACAGTTACCTCTTATGGCTACACCTTC. Filled out from reference TRBV7-2 and TRBJ1-2, the complete variable domain reads GAGVSQSPSNKVTEKGKDVELRCDPISGHTALYWYRQSLGQGLEFLIYFQGNSAPDKSGLPSDRFSAERTGGSVSTLTIQRTQQEDSAVYLCASSPWTVTSYGYTFGSGTRLTVV.

This sequence joins TRBV27 and TRBJ2-1, with D unclear. In germline, CDR1 is MNHEY, CDR2 SMNVEV (reference sequence). This CDR3 has 12 residues. The V end was cut by 3 bases, the J end by 7 bases, with 7 bases between. CDR3 sequence reads: CASSFNRNEQFF. DNA for the CDR3: TGTGCCAGCAGTTTCAATCGGAATGAGCAGTTCTTC.

The V and J genes are TRBV7-2 and TRBJ2-3, with D unclear. This CDR3 contains 15 residues. Between the trimmed V and J ends, which lost 5 bases and 0 bases, there was a span of 12 bases. Germline loops: CDR1 SGHTA, CDR2 FQGNSA. CDR3 sequence (DNA): TGTGCCAGCAGCCCCCGGATGACTAGCACAGATACGCAGTATTTT. Translating it yields CASSPRMTSTDTQYF.

The gene calls are TRBV19 and TRBJ2-2; TRBD1 matches 11 bases. The V gene's germline CDR1 is LNHDA and CDR2 SQIVND (reference sequence). This CDR3 contains 14 residues. V shed 6 bases, J shed 6 bases, and the junction held 3 bases outside the gene matches. The CDR3 nucleotides are TGTGCCAGTAGCTGGGACAGGGGGGCCGGGGAGCTGTTTTTT. It is translated as CASSWDRGAGELFF.

This chain uses TRBV6-5 with TRBJ2-5; D is undetermined. The germline V gene encodes CDR1 MNHEY and CDR2 SVGAGI. V was clipped by 2 bases and J by 3 bases, with 13 bases between them. The CDR3 covers 15 residues. The CDR3 loop reads CASSYVGIGEETQYF. DNA for the CDR3: TGTGCCAGCAGTTACGTTGGCATAGGAGAAGAGACCCAGTACTTC.

This rearrangement joins TRBV19 to TRBJ2-7, with D hard to call. Trimming removed 3 bases from V and 12 bases from J, with 12 bases in between. Germline loops: CDR1 LNHDA, CDR2 SQIVND (reference sequence). CDR3 size: 11 residues. CDR3 DNA sequence: TGTGCCAGTAGTATTGCGGAGAACGTGTACTTC. As protein: CASSIAENVYF.

The chain employs TRBV9 and TRBJ2-1, with 13 bases lining up with TRBD2. This CDR3 region has 21 residues. Trimming cost V 4 bases and J 2 bases; bases outside gene matches: 18. Germline assignment: CDR1 SGDLS and CDR2 YYNGEE. The CDR3 region has the DNA TGTGCCAGCAGCCCCACCGAGAGCGAACCGGGACTAGCGGGGCCCTACAATGAGCAGTTCTTC. This encodes CASSPTESEPGLAGPYNEQFF.